This T cell receptor beta chain was profiled in a study of CD4+ T cells in melanoma. TCRdb's copy holds only in-frame clones and misses some; the assay was immunoSEQ multiplex PCR. The sample gives some 13,000 clones, roughly 72% of which show up once; roughly 10% is in the top ten. V gave up 4 bases and J gave up 7 bases; unmatched junction bases: 5. The CDR3 runs 14 residues. The germline gives CDR1 SGHRS, CDR2 YFSETQ. This clone was recorded a few times. Sequencing was done on a sample of cells from a culture (not recorded whether cultured in vitro). The V and J genes are TRBV5-1 and TRBJ1-5; 10 bases match TRBD1. The receptor comes from a human donor with melanoma. This CDR3 reads CASSPGTGEQPQHF. Written as DNA, the CDR3 is TGCGCCAGCAGCCCCGGGACAGGGGAACAGCCCCAGCATTTT. The full variable domain, with the rest looked up from reference TRBV5-1 and TRBJ1-5, is KAGVTQTPRYLIKTRGQQVTLSCSPISGHRSVSWYQQTPGQGLQFLFEYFSETQRNKGNFPGRFSGRQFSNSRSEMNVSTLELGDSALYLCASSPGTGEQPQHFGDGTRLSIL.